The 18 T cell receptor beta chains in this list originate from one sample, sequenced in a study of cytomegalovirus exposure and HLA in healthy donors. Primers: 60 Vbeta forward and 13 Jbeta reverse. The data were produced by immunoSEQ multiplex PCR, yet TCRdb's version contains in-frame clones alone and is incomplete. This table has around 200,000 clones, about three quarters appearing once. Sequencing was performed on PBMCs. These receptor sequences come from a man aged 18-30 years in good health and CMV-seronegative.

The chain's CDR3 is CAWNSGRASTDTQYF. The CDR3 bases are TGTGCCTGGAATAGCGGGAGGGCGTCCACAGATACGCAGTATTTT. The chain links TRBV30 to TRBJ2-3, with 11 bases aligning to TRBD2. Germline assignment: CDR1 GTSNPN and CDR2 SVGIG (reference sequence). The length of the CDR3 is 15 residues. J was trimmed by 2 bases and V by 4 bases; bases with no gene match: 5.

V usage is TRBV27 and J usage is TRBJ2-1; TRBD2 matches at 13 bases. From germline, CDR1 is MNHEY and CDR2 SMNVEV (reference sequence). With 6 bases clipped from V and 2 bases from J, the junction kept 4 bases outside the gene matches. The CDR3 contains 16 residues. CDR3 amino acids: CASRPTSGGAYNEQFF. The CDR3 region has the DNA TGTGCCAGCAGACCTACTAGCGGGGGGGCCTACAATGAGCAGTTCTTC.

A few counts support this clone. The rearrangement links TRBV5-1 to TRBJ1-1; D unresolved. The CDR3 spans 16 residues. CDR1 and CDR2 from the germline V gene are SGHRS and YFSETQ. Trimming removed 2 bases from V and 5 bases from J, with 19 bases in between. The CDR3 DNA follows: TGCGCCAGCAGCTTCAGAAAAGCCGGGAGTCTAACTGAAGCTTTCTTT. This codes for CASSFRKAGSLTEAFF.

This clone was detected only a few times. The V call is TRBV7-9, the J call TRBJ1-5, with 7 bases fitting TRBD1. The CDR3 sequence is 15 residues long. The germline CDR1 and CDR2 sequences are SEHNR and FQNEAQ (reference sequence). J gave up 4 bases and V 5 bases, and 8 bases lay outside the gene matches. For the CDR3, the DNA is TGTGCCAGCAGCAGAACCGGGACAGATAATCAGCCCCAGCATTTT. It translates to CASSRTGTDNQPQHF.

The chain joins TRBV9 to TRBJ2-7; D possibly corresponds to TRBD1 (5 bases). The germline V gene encodes CDR1 SGDLS and CDR2 YYNGEE. Deletions cut 0 bases from V and 0 bases from J, with 13 bases between. The CDR3 loop spans 16 amino acids. Here the CDR3 DNA reads TGTGCCAGCAGCGTAGCTGACAGTTTATTCTCCTACGAGCAGTACTTC. Amino acid sequence: CASSVADSLFSYEQYF.

The chain joins TRBV27 to TRBJ2-7; 7 nucleotides line up with TRBD1. The CDR3 totals 13 residues. The J segment lost 5 bases and the V segment lost 5 bases, leaving 6 bases of the junction unmatched. Germline V gene sequence: CDR1 MNHEY, CDR2 SMNVEV (reference sequence). CDR3 bases: TGTGCCAGCAGTAGGACAGGCCCAAACGAGCAGTACTTC. Translation: CASSRTGPNEQYF.

The chain joins TRBV27 to TRBJ2-5; D is ambiguous. Gene TRBJ2-7 matches the end of the DNA better, so the J call may be wrong. Germline V gene data show CDR1 as MNHEY and CDR2 as SMNVEV (reference sequence). The CDR3 totals 12 residues. CDR3 region: CASSLNLYEQYF. For the CDR3, the DNA is TGTGCCAGCAGTTTAAACCTCTACGAGCAGTACTTC.

This clone was recorded only once. This chain links TRBV2 with TRBJ2-5, with D hard to call. Trimming removed 4 bases at V and 7 bases at J, with 10 bases between. The germline V gene encodes CDR1 SNHLY and CDR2 FYNNEI. This CDR3 spans 12 amino acids. The CDR3 coding sequence is TGTGCCAGCAGTGTAGATGTCGGGACCCAGTACTTC. Its protein product is CASSVDVGTQYF.

The J gene is TRBJ1-4, the V gene TRBV6-1, with D unclear. CDR1 and CDR2 from the germline V gene are MNHNS and SASEGT. Trimming removed 3 bases at V and 8 bases at J, with 10 bases between. This CDR3 has 13 residues. The CDR3 bases are TGTGCCAGCAGTGATCGGTCCCTAGAAAAACTGTTTTTT. Amino acid sequence: CASSDRSLEKLFF.

This chain uses TRBV5-4 with TRBJ2-6; 7 bases align to TRBD1. Germline lookup yields CDR1 SGHNT and CDR2 YYREEE (reference sequence). The junction had 8 bases not matched to a gene; V was cut back by 2 bases and J by 0 bases. The CDR3 has 18 amino acids. CDR3 DNA sequence: TGTGCCAGCAGCTTTCCACAGGGGACATTCTCTGGGGCCAACGTCCTGACTTTC. Its translation is CASSFPQGTFSGANVLTF.

The gene calls are TRBV9 and TRBJ1-1, with D possibly TRBD1 on 5 matching bases. The length of the CDR3 is 14 residues. V dropped 4 bases and J dropped 4 bases, with 14 bases sitting between them. Germline V gives CDR1 SGDLS, CDR2 YYNGEE. In DNA form, the CDR3 reads TGTGCCAGCAGCCCCGACAGTTTGCGCACTGAAGCTTTCTTT. Translation: CASSPDSLRTEAFF.

This chain uses TRBV30 with TRBJ1-2; 7 nucleotides align to TRBD1. CDR1 and CDR2 (germline): GTSNPN, SVGIG (reference sequence). J was trimmed by 8 bases and V by 2 bases; bases with no gene match: 20. CDR3 length equals 17 residues. The CDR3 coding sequence is TGTGCCTGGAGTCCTTGGGGGACAGCCTTTGGAACTATAGGCTACACCTTC. Its protein product is CAWSPWGTAFGTIGYTF.

This clone was counted a few times. The chain uses TRBV11-2 and TRBJ1-1; 8 bases line up with TRBD1. V shed 8 bases, J shed 2 bases, and the junction held 13 bases outside the gene matches. CDR1 SGHAT and CDR2 FQNNGV come from the germline V gene. The CDR3 runs 16 residues. CDR3 region: CASVEAGGVRNTEAFF. CDR3 nucleotide sequence: TGTGCCAGCGTGGAGGCAGGGGGCGTGCGCAACACTGAAGCTTTCTTT.

V gene TRBV30 combines with J gene TRBJ1-4; D not certain. Germline lookup yields CDR1 GTSNPN and CDR2 SVGIG (reference sequence). The CDR3 spans 15 residues. The V and J ends lost 1 base and 3 bases respectively, with 12 bases between them. The CDR3, as DNA: TGTGCCTGGAGTGGTAGTAGCCCCTCTAATGAAAAACTGTTTTTT. As protein: CAWSGSSPSNEKLFF.

The chain combines TRBV27 with TRBJ1-4; 9 nucleotides match TRBD1. In germline, CDR1 is MNHEY, CDR2 SMNVEV (reference sequence). With 6 bases clipped from V and 7 bases from J, the junction kept 9 bases outside the gene matches. There are 15 residues in the CDR3. CDR3 in amino acids: CASSTLGTGSEKLFF. The CDR3 bases are TGTGCCAGCAGCACACTAGGGACAGGGAGTGAAAAACTGTTTTTT.

The J gene is TRBJ2-7, the V gene TRBV7-2; TRBD1 is a possible D gene (6 bases). Germline CDR1 reads SGHTA; CDR2 reads FQGNSA. The CDR3 is 15 amino acids. Trimming cost V 0 bases and J 7 bases, with 16 bases left between them. CDR3: CASSLARQATPEQYF. For the CDR3, the DNA is TGTGCCAGCAGCTTAGCGAGACAGGCAACACCAGAGCAGTACTTC.

V gene TRBV30 combines with J gene TRBJ2-5; TRBD2 agrees at 14 bases. The trim removed 1 base at V and 4 bases at J, leaving 5 bases unmatched. The CDR3 is made up of 16 amino acids. CDR1 is GTSNPN, CDR2 SVGIG, per germline (reference sequence). In DNA form, the CDR3 reads TGTGCCTGGAGTGCCGGACTAGCGGGAGGAAGAGAGACCCAGTACTTC. Residues: CAWSAGLAGGRETQYF. Drawing the rest from reference TRBV30 and TRBJ2-5, the complete variable domain is SQTIHQWPATLVQPVGSPLSLECTVEGTSNPNLYWYRQAAGRGLQLLFYSVGIGQISSEVPQNLSASRPQDRQFILSSKKLLLSDSGFYLCAWSAGLAGGRETQYFGPGTRLLVL.

The CDR3 loop reads CASSSGGGNTIYF. DNA for the CDR3: TGTGCCAGCAGCTCAGGGGGGGGAAACACCATATATTTT. This chain uses TRBV5-6 with TRBJ1-3; the match to TRBD1 covers 7 bases. V lost 3 bases, J lost 4 bases, and 1 base stayed unmatched. Germline V gene lookup returns CDR1 SGHDT and CDR2 YYEEEE. There are 13 residues in the CDR3.